A single sample is the source of the 18 T cell receptor beta chains below, sequenced in a study of T cells in Graves' hyperthyroidism and ophthalmopathy. Amplification targeted TCR beta CDR3 regions from RNA transcripts. HTBI primers drove first-round RT-PCR of the TCR CDR3. Each CDR3 protein gets one entry after TCRdb re-called the multiplex PCR reads with MiXCR. The data show a few hundred thousand distinct CDR3 sequences, 18% seen once. The sequencing sample was made of blood. The receptors were sampled from a woman aged 45 to 65 with Graves' hyperthyroidism.

This clonotype was picked up many times. The chain joins TRBV7-2 to TRBJ2-1, with D unclear. The CDR3 totals 14 residues. V was shortened by 3 bases and J by 2 bases, with 8 bases between the two germline ends. The germline V gene encodes CDR1 SGHTA and CDR2 FQGNSA. CDR3 DNA sequence: TGTGCCAGCAGCTTTGTGGACGCCTACAATGAGCAGTTCTTC. Amino acids: CASSFVDAYNEQFF.

The table lists this clonotype with many counts. V usage is TRBV11-3 and J usage is TRBJ2-1; unclear D gene. Trimming stripped 2 bases from V and 4 bases from J, with 6 bases between. This CDR3 spans 13 amino acids. The germline V gene encodes CDR1 SGHNT and CDR2 YENEEA. The CDR3 reads CASSLNQYNEQFF. CDR3 coding DNA: TGTGCCAGCAGCTTAAACCAATACAATGAGCAGTTCTTC.

This clonotype has a count of ten or more. V is TRBV4-1 and J is TRBJ1-6; the match to TRBD1 covers 7 bases. This CDR3 spans 15 amino acids. Germline V CDR1 and CDR2: MGHRA, YSYEKL. V trimming: 3 bases; J trimming: 9 bases; junction bases outside the gene matches: 8. CDR3 sequence reads: CASSQTEGAASPLHF. CDR3 bases: TGCGCCAGCAGCCAGACAGAGGGGGCCGCTTCACCCCTCCACTTT.

V is TRBV9 and J is TRBJ2-3, with D unclear. This CDR3 comprises 13 residues. V gave up 0 bases and J gave up 7 bases, with 9 bases separating them. From germline, CDR1 is SGDLS and CDR2 YYNGEE. DNA of the CDR3: TGTGCCAGCAGCGTAGAGGTTGGAAATACGCAGTATTTT. It specifies CASSVEVGNTQYF.

V usage is TRBV16 and J usage is TRBJ1-2, with TRBD1 matching over 7 bases. The V gene end was trimmed by 2 bases and the J gene end by 5 bases; junction bases not matched to a gene: 8. The CDR3 has 15 amino acids. CDR1 KGHSY and CDR2 FQNENV come from the germline V gene. This CDR3 reads CASSQGSTRGYGYTF. CDR3 sequence (DNA): TGTGCCAGCAGCCAAGGCAGCACCAGGGGGTATGGCTACACCTTC.

This rearrangement joins TRBV7-6 to TRBJ2-5; D may correspond to TRBD1 or TRBD2 (6 bases each). The V and J ends lost 1 base and 5 bases respectively, with 11 bases between them. The CDR3 runs 14 residues. Per the germline V gene, CDR1 is SGHVS and CDR2 is FNYEAQ. This CDR3 reads CASSLEGGSETQYF. DNA of the CDR3: TGTGCCAGCAGCTTAGAAGGGGGGTCGGAGACCCAGTACTTC.

This clonotype was counted ten times or more. The chain couples TRBV27 to TRBJ2-5; 9 bases fit TRBD1. The V segment lost 1 base and the J segment 5 bases; nucleotides outside the gene matches: 2. This CDR3 region has 14 residues. Germline lookup yields CDR1 MNHEY and CDR2 SMNVEV (reference sequence). CDR3 loop: CASSLYGTGETQYF. Written as DNA, the CDR3 is TGTGCCAGCAGTTTATATGGGACAGGGGAGACCCAGTACTTC.

V and J are TRBV19 and TRBJ1-5; TRBD1 matches at 7 bases. The germline gives CDR1 LNHDA, CDR2 SQIVND (reference sequence). Trimming at V came to 5 bases and at J to 6 bases, leaving 7 bases not matched to a gene. This CDR3 has 14 amino acids. The CDR3 nucleotides read TGTGCCAGTAGTCCAGGGACAGAGGGTCAGCCCCAGCATTTT. Its protein is CASSPGTEGQPQHF.

This clonotype has at least ten counts. The chain couples TRBV12-3 or TRBV12-4 to TRBJ2-7; the D is unclear. The CDR3 covers 16 residues. Trimming removed 1 base from V and 2 bases from J, with 15 bases in between. The CDR3 nucleotides read TGTGCCAGCAGTTTAGGTGAGCCCCCTGGGGCCTACGAGCAGTACTTC. It codes for CASSLGEPPGAYEQYF.

The rearrangement uses TRBV15 and TRBJ1-1; D is uncertain. V lost 8 bases to trimming and J lost 1 base, with 8 bases between them. Germline-derived CDR1 and CDR2 are LNHNV and YYDKDF (reference sequence). The CDR3 has 12 amino acids. The CDR3 region has the DNA TGTGCCACCGGGAGGGAGAACACTGAAGCTTTCTTT. Amino acid sequence: CATGRENTEAFF.

The chain links TRBV5-1 to TRBJ1-1, with 7 positions matching TRBD1. The length of the CDR3 is 15 residues. In germline, CDR1 is SGHRS, CDR2 YFSETQ. V lost 0 bases to trimming and J lost 5 bases; unmatched junction nucleotides: 7. The CDR3 here is CASSLEKGAQTEAFF. The CDR3 DNA follows: TGCGCCAGCAGCTTGGAGAAGGGGGCGCAAACTGAAGCTTTCTTT.

The chain carries TRBV7-8 and TRBJ2-1; 12 nucleotides match TRBD2. CDR1 and CDR2 (germline): SGHVS, FQNEAQ. Trimming removed 1 base from V and 8 bases from J; junction bases left unmatched: 9. The CDR3 runs to 17 residues. The CDR3 protein is CASSLVGLAGGPHEQFF. The CDR3 DNA follows: TGTGCCAGCAGCTTAGTGGGCCTAGCGGGAGGGCCACATGAGCAGTTCTTC.

This clonotype showed up just a few times. V usage is TRBV6-1 and J usage is TRBJ2-1; weak D call: TRBD2 (5 bases). Trimming took 8 bases from V and 7 from J, leaving 18 bases between them. In germline, CDR1 is MNHNS, CDR2 SASEGT. The CDR3 is made up of 14 amino acids. The DNA for the CDR3 is TGTGCCAGCCGACCCGGGGAGTTGAATAATGAGCAGTTCTTC. Amino acid sequence: CASRPGELNNEQFF.

This clonotype has only a few counts. This sequence joins TRBV4-1 and TRBJ2-2; TRBD2 is a possible D gene (6 bases). This CDR3 comprises 14 residues. CDR1 is MGHRA, CDR2 YSYEKL, per germline. V was pared by 4 bases and J by 6 bases, with 12 bases between. CDR3 in DNA: TGCGCCAGCAGCCCAGAGGGAGGACCCGGGGAGCTGTTTTTT. It specifies CASSPEGGPGELFF.

This sequence joins TRBV4-1 and TRBJ1-4, with a weak D call TRBD1 (5 bases). Trimming removed 2 bases from V and 12 bases from J, with 22 bases in between. The CDR3 sequence is 16 residues long. Germline CDR1 and CDR2: MGHRA and YSYEKL. In nucleotides, the CDR3 is TGCGCCAGCAGCCAAAGCCCCGGGGCGCGGAATTCGGAACTGTTTTTT. Protein: CASSQSPGARNSELFF.

This chain links TRBV2 with TRBJ2-1; D gene unclear. Looked up from germline, CDR1 is SNHLY and CDR2 is FYNNEI. The V end was cut by 7 bases, the J end by 3 bases, with 7 bases between. CDR3 length: 12 amino acids. CDR3 loop: CASMWYYNEQFF. The CDR3 DNA reads as TGTGCCAGCATGTGGTACTACAATGAGCAGTTCTTC.

The rearrangement links TRBV12-3 or TRBV12-4 to TRBJ2-7, with TRBD1 matching over 7 bases. With V trimmed by 3 bases and J by 4 bases, 6 bases remained unmatched. The CDR3 totals 14 residues. CDR3 loop: CASSFGSGGYEQYF. As DNA, the CDR3 is TGTGCCAGCAGTTTTGGGTCAGGGGGATACGAGCAGTACTTC.

V and J are TRBV2 and TRBJ2-7; 11 nucleotides align to TRBD1. Germline CDR1 is SNHLY and CDR2 is FYNNEI. Trimming removed 10 bases from V and 7 bases from J; junction bases left unmatched: 12. The length of the CDR3 is 14 residues. CDR3 in amino acids: CANSRRGTGGEQYV. CDR3 sequence (DNA): TGTGCCAACAGCAGGAGAGGGACAGGGGGTGAGCAGTACGTC.